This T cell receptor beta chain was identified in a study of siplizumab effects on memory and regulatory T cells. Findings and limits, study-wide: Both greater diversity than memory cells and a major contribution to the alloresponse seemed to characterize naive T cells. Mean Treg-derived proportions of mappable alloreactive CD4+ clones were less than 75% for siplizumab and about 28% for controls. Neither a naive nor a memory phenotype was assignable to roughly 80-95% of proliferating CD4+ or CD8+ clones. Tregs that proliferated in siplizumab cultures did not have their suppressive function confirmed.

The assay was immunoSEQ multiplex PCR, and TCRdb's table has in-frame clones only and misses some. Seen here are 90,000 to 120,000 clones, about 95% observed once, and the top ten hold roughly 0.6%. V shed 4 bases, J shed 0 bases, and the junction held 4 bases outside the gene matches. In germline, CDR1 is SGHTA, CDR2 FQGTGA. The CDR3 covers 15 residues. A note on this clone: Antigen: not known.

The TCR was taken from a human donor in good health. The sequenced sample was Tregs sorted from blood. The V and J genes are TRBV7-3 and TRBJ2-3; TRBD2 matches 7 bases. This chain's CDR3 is CASSSTSTSTDTQYF. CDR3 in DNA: TGTGCCAGCAGCTCGACTAGCACTAGCACAGATACGCAGTATTTT.